The 32 T cell receptor beta chains in this list originate from one sample, sequenced in a study of blood T cell repertoires in COVID-19. Assay used: immunoSEQ multiplex PCR; TCRdb lists only in-frame clones, some missing. The table shows 80,000 to 90,000 clones, with around 80% occurring only once. Sequencing was carried out using peripheral blood. The receptors stem from a man in his 70s with acute or convalescent COVID-19.

This chain connects TRBV5-5 to TRBJ2-1; D may be TRBD2 (6 bases). The CDR3 has 17 amino acids. V shed 4 bases and J shed 2 bases, with 19 bases lying between them. Germline V gives CDR1 SGHKS, CDR2 YYEKEE (reference sequence). The CDR3 DNA reads as TGTGCCAGCAGCCCTACGGTGGCGGGGACCGCCTACAATGAGCAGTTCTTC. Amino acids: CASSPTVAGTAYNEQFF.

The J gene is TRBJ1-5, the V gene TRBV5-1, with D unclear. The CDR3 is made up of 13 amino acids. CDR1 is SGHRS, CDR2 YFSETQ, per germline. V was pared by 0 bases and J by 4 bases, with 5 bases between. CDR3: CASSLEPNQPQHF. CDR3 bases: TGCGCCAGCAGCTTGGAGCCTAATCAGCCCCAGCATTTT.

In its sample, this clone was seen a few times. The V and J genes are TRBV29-1 and TRBJ1-1; D ambiguous. The CDR3 has 10 residues. In germline, CDR1 is SQVTM, CDR2 ANQGSEA. V lost 7 bases and J 2 bases, leaving 5 bases between the germline ends. This chain's CDR3 is CSALNTEAFF. CDR3 sequence (DNA): TGCAGCGCCCTTAACACTGAAGCTTTCTTT.

The CDR3 DNA is TGCGCCAGCAGCCAGGGGCCGACAGGGAAGCCTGGAAACACCATATATTTT. It yields the protein CASSQGPTGKPGNTIYF. The V gene is TRBV4-1, the J gene TRBJ1-3, with TRBD1 identical over 7 bases. The germline CDR1 and CDR2 sequences are MGHRA and YSYEKL. V lost 3 bases and J lost 2; bases outside the gene matches: 10. The CDR3 sequence is 17 residues long.

The V gene is TRBV5-1, the J gene TRBJ1-2; D gene uncertain. Per germline, CDR1 SGHRS and CDR2 YFSETQ. V was cut by 2 bases and J by 0 bases, with 5 bases left in between. CDR3 length: 13 residues. The CDR3 region is CASSLLPNYGYTF. DNA for the CDR3: TGCGCCAGCAGCTTACTCCCTAACTATGGCTACACCTTC. Filled out from reference TRBV5-1 and TRBJ1-2, the complete variable domain reads KAGVTQTPRYLIKTRGQQVTLSCSPISGHRSVSWYQQTPGQGLQFLFEYFSETQRNKGNFPGRFSGRQFSNSRSEMNVSTLELGDSALYLCASSLLPNYGYTFGSGTRLTVV.

The chain joins TRBV18 to TRBJ2-4; possibly TRBD1 for D (6 bases). The CDR3 length is 16 residues. V dropped 2 bases and J dropped 5 bases, with 16 bases sitting between them. Germline lookup yields CDR1 KGHSH and CDR2 LQKENI. The CDR3 DNA follows: TGTGCCAGCTCACCATCATTACAGGGTCTACAAAACATTCAGTACTTC. Its protein is CASSPSLQGLQNIQYF. The complete variable domain, with remaining parts taken from reference TRBV18 and TRBJ2-4, reads NAGVMQNPRHLVRRRGQEARLRCSPMKGHSHVYWYRQLPEEGLKFMVYLQKENIIDESGMPKERFSAEFPKEGPSILRIQQVVRGDSAAYFCASSPSLQGLQNIQYFGAGTRLSVL.

This chain links TRBV30 with TRBJ1-5; no definite D call. V gave up 0 bases and J gave up 4 bases, with 7 bases separating them. The CDR3 is 13 amino acids. Germline CDR1 is GTSNPN and CDR2 is SVGIG (reference sequence). The CDR3 sequence is CAWSVSGNQPQHF. The CDR3 coding sequence is TGTGCCTGGAGTGTTTCGGGTAATCAGCCCCAGCATTTT.

Points on this clone: One end of the junction does not line up with germline, which may come from a read error. V is TRBV18 and J is TRBJ1-1, with D uncertain. Germline V gene data show CDR1 as KGHSH and CDR2 as LQKENI. This CDR3 has 14 residues. CDR3 sequence (DNA): TGTGCCAACTCAAAGAGGGCAGGAGACACTGAAGCTTTCTTT. This codes for CANSKRAGDTEAFF.

The chain uses TRBV18 and TRBJ1-3; TRBD1 matches 8 bases. Germline V gene data show CDR1 as KGHSH and CDR2 as LQKENI. V lost 5 bases, J lost 1 base, and 4 bases stayed unmatched. The CDR3 length is 15 residues. The DNA of the CDR3 is TGTGCCAGCTCAGAGAGGACAGGGTCTGGAAACACCATATATTTT. The encoded protein is CASSERTGSGNTIYF.

This CDR3 is CASSVDSGNSPLHF. The CDR3 nucleotides are TGTGCCAGCAGCGTGGACAGTGGAAATTCACCCCTCCACTTT. The chain is built from TRBV9 and TRBJ1-6, with D maybe TRBD1 (6 bases). The germline V gene encodes CDR1 SGDLS and CDR2 YYNGEE. V lost 2 bases and J 7 bases, leaving 10 bases between the germline ends. The CDR3 is 14 residues long.

The chain recombines TRBV5-4 with TRBJ1-2; D gene ambiguous. Germline-derived CDR1 and CDR2 are SGHNT and YYREEE (reference sequence). This CDR3 is 13 amino acids long. With 0 bases removed from V and 6 bases from J, the gap between germline ends came to 9 bases. The CDR3 reads CASSLGRQDGYTF. CDR3 DNA: TGTGCCAGCAGCTTGGGACGGCAGGATGGCTACACCTTC.

V usage is TRBV28 and J usage is TRBJ2-3, with TRBD1 matching 9 bases. Germline loops: CDR1 MDHEN, CDR2 SYDVKM. CDR3 length: 13 amino acids. Losses at the gene ends were 7 bases for V and 6 bases for J; bases not matched to a gene: 5. CDR3 protein: CASKTGGRDTQYF. In nucleotides, the CDR3 is TGTGCCAGCAAAACAGGGGGCCGGGATACGCAGTATTTT.

This chain connects TRBV2 to TRBJ1-5; D might be TRBD1 (5 bases). Germline lookup yields CDR1 SNHLY and CDR2 FYNNEI. V shed 2 bases and J shed 3 bases, with 11 bases lying between them. CDR3 length: 15 residues. CDR3 DNA sequence: TGTGCCAGCAGTGAAAGGGCAGGGTACAATCAGCCCCAGCATTTT. It translates to CASSERAGYNQPQHF.

The rearrangement joins TRBV5-1 to TRBJ1-3, with 7 bases aligning to TRBD1. The ends lost 4 bases at V and 0 bases at J; junction bases unmatched: 7. Germline V lookup: CDR1 SGHRS, CDR2 YFSETQ. The length of the CDR3 is 16 residues. Here the CDR3 reads CASSPAGTDSGNTIYF. The CDR3, as DNA: TGCGCCAGCAGCCCCGCGGGGACAGACTCTGGAAACACCATATATTTT.

The chain links TRBV12-3 or TRBV12-4 to TRBJ2-3; D unclear. The CDR3 covers 11 residues. Trimming left V 10 bases short and J 2 bases short, with 7 bases between. The CDR3 region has the DNA TGTGCCACCCAGATCACAGATACGCAGTATTTT. Translating gives CATQITDTQYF.

In this sample, this clone turned up once. This sequence joins TRBV7-8 and TRBJ1-4, with 9 bases that match TRBD1. Germline CDR1 is SGHVS and CDR2 is FQNEAQ. J was trimmed by 8 bases and V by 8 bases; bases with no gene match: 15. CDR3 size: 16 residues. The CDR3 region has the DNA TGTGCCAGCTCCCGGGCCCCGGGACAGGGTGGAGAAAAACTGTTTTTT. Protein sequence: CASSRAPGQGGEKLFF.

This chain links TRBV7-9 with TRBJ2-5; unclear D gene. This CDR3 is 14 amino acids long. Germline CDR1 SEHNR, CDR2 FQNEAQ (reference sequence). Trimming cost V 2 bases and J 5 bases, with 12 bases left between them. This chain's CDR3 is CASSLRLTRETQYF. Written as DNA, the CDR3 is TGTGCCAGCAGCTTACGTCTCACGCGGGAGACCCAGTACTTC.

The J gene is TRBJ2-1, the V gene TRBV3-1 (or the pseudogene TRBV3-2); 10 bases fit TRBD2. The J segment lost 0 bases and the V segment lost 4 bases, leaving 15 bases of the junction unmatched. CDR1 and CDR2 (germline): LGHDT, YNNKEL (reference sequence). CDR3 length: 20 amino acids. Here the CDR3 DNA reads TGTGCCAGCAGCCGGAGAAGTCTAGCGGGGGTGGAAAGCTCCTACAATGAGCAGTTCTTC. Its translation is CASSRRSLAGVESSYNEQFF.

This clone was counted only a few times. V is TRBV5-1 and J is TRBJ2-3; tentatively, D is TRBD1 (6 bases). V was pared by 4 bases and J by 0 bases, with 9 bases between. This CDR3 region has 14 residues. Germline CDR1 reads SGHRS; CDR2 reads YFSETQ. DNA for the CDR3: TGCGCCAGCAGCCGAACAGGGAGCACAGATACGCAGTATTTT. It yields the protein CASSRTGSTDTQYF.

This chain uses TRBV5-4 with TRBJ1-3; D is unresolved. The CDR3 spans 17 residues. CDR1 and CDR2 (germline): SGHNT, YYREEE (reference sequence). Trimming left V 0 bases short and J 1 base short, with 14 bases between. Written as DNA, the CDR3 is TGTGCCAGCAGCTTGGCTCCTATCCCCCCGTCTGGAAACACCATATATTTT. This codes for CASSLAPIPPSGNTIYF. Together with reference TRBV5-4 and TRBJ1-3, the CDR3 gives the full variable domain: ETGVTQSPTHLIKTRGQQVTLRCSSQSGHNTVSWYQQALGQGPQFIFQYYREEENGRGNFPPRFSGLQFPNYSSELNVNALELDDSALYLCASSLAPIPPSGNTIYFGEGSWLTVV.

The J gene is TRBJ1-2, the V gene TRBV19, with D perhaps matching TRBD1 (5 bases). With 7 bases removed from V and 2 bases from J, the gap between germline ends came to 14 bases. CDR3 length: 14 amino acids. Germline V gene data show CDR1 as LNHDA and CDR2 as SQIVND (reference sequence). The CDR3 protein is CASIPGRQNYGYTF. The CDR3 DNA reads as TGTGCCAGTATCCCCGGGCGACAGAACTATGGCTACACCTTC.

This clone was recorded only once. The chain links TRBV27 to TRBJ1-5, with 8 positions matching TRBD1. V was clipped by 5 bases and J by 1 base; unmatched bases: 4. The CDR3 has 15 amino acids. Germline CDR1 MNHEY, CDR2 SMNVEV (reference sequence). This chain's CDR3 is CASSQTGGSNQPQHF. CDR3 nucleotides: TGTGCCAGCAGTCAAACAGGGGGAAGCAATCAGCCCCAGCATTTT.

This clone came up once. The chain has TRBV2 and TRBJ1-1; TRBD1 agrees at 8 bases. CDR3 length: 15 residues. Trimming cost V 5 bases and J 1 base; bases outside gene matches: 6. Germline V lookup: CDR1 SNHLY, CDR2 FYNNEI. The CDR3 sequence is CASSPRTGTNTEAFF. The CDR3 DNA follows: TGTGCCAGCAGTCCGCGGACAGGGACGAACACTGAAGCTTTCTTT. The full variable domain, completed using reference TRBV2 and TRBJ1-1, is EPEVTQTPSHQVTQMGQEVILRCVPISNHLYFYWYRQILGQKVEFLVSFYNNEISEKSEIFDDQFSVERPDGSNFTLKIRSTKLEDSAMYFCASSPRTGTNTEAFFGQGTRLTVV.

Concerning this clone: A junction end diverges from the germline sequence, so it may reflect a read error. CDR3 in DNA: TGCCCCAGCAGCCGACTGTTGGACAGGCGTCTGCGGTATGGCTACACCTTC. This encodes CPSSRLLDRRLRYGYTF. The chain has TRBV4-1 and TRBJ1-2, with TRBD1 matching 7 bases. Germline CDR1 MGHRA, CDR2 YSYEKL. The CDR3 is 17 residues long.

The J gene is TRBJ2-3, the V gene TRBV6-5; 7 bases align to TRBD1. Germline CDR1 MNHEY, CDR2 SVGAGI. This CDR3 has 14 residues. J lost 5 bases, V lost 6 bases, and 8 bases had no gene match. The CDR3 DNA is TGTGCCAGCAGGCGACAGGGAAGAAAAGATACGCAGTATTTT. Protein product: CASRRQGRKDTQYF.

This chain connects TRBV19 to TRBJ1-1; D perhaps matches TRBD1 (5 bases). This CDR3 is 11 amino acids long. The V gene's germline CDR1 is LNHDA and CDR2 SQIVND (reference sequence). Trimming stripped 6 bases from V and 8 bases from J, with 10 bases between. CDR3 nucleotides: TGTGCCAGTAGGGGGCGAAAGGAAGCTTTCTTT. It specifies CASRGRKEAFF.

The table lists this clone with a few counts. This sequence joins TRBV4-1 and TRBJ2-1, with 10 bases identical to TRBD2. Germline V CDR1 and CDR2: MGHRA, YSYEKL. V trimming: 0 bases; J trimming: 7 bases; junction bases outside the gene matches: 3. There are 15 residues in the CDR3. The CDR3 DNA reads TGCGCCAGCAGCCAAGAGACTAGCGGGTCTAATGAGCAGTTCTTC. It is translated as CASSQETSGSNEQFF.

J is TRBJ1-2 and V is TRBV7-9; 7 nucleotides agree with TRBD1. The CDR3 consists of 14 residues. Germline CDR1 and CDR2: SEHNR and FQNEAQ (reference sequence). V lost 3 bases and J lost 8; bases outside the gene matches: 9. The CDR3 DNA sequence: TGTGCCAGCAGCTTGACAGGGTCAAACTTCGGCTACACCTTC. Protein: CASSLTGSNFGYTF. The full variable domain, in which reference TRBV7-9 and TRBJ1-2 provide the parts outside the CDR3, is DTGVSQNPRHKITKRGQNVTFRCDPISEHNRLYWYRQTLGQGPEFLTYFQNEAQLEKSRLLSDRFSAERPKGSFSTLEIQRTEQGDSAMYLCASSLTGSNFGYTFGSGTRLTVV.

The V call is TRBV18, the J call TRBJ2-7; 10 nucleotides agree with TRBD1. Germline V gene sequence: CDR1 KGHSH, CDR2 LQKENI. This CDR3 has 13 amino acids. Unmatched junction bases numbered 1, after V lost 2 bases and J lost 6 bases. CDR3 amino acids: CASSPGTGVEQYF. In DNA form, the CDR3 reads TGTGCCAGCTCACCAGGGACAGGGGTCGAGCAGTACTTC.

The chain is built from TRBV13 and TRBJ1-1; 7 bases match TRBD1. This CDR3 has 17 residues. The V segment lost 2 bases and the J segment 1 base; nucleotides outside the gene matches: 10. Germline lookup yields CDR1 PRHDT and CDR2 FYEKMQ (reference sequence). CDR3 sequence: CASSLIGGPEANTEAFF. CDR3 nucleotides: TGTGCCAGCAGCTTAATAGGGGGCCCAGAAGCGAACACTGAAGCTTTCTTT.

This clone has a single count. The chain couples TRBV5-1 to TRBJ1-2; 8 bases align to TRBD1. Germline lookup yields CDR1 SGHRS and CDR2 YFSETQ. CDR3 length: 15 residues. The ends lost 0 bases at V and 4 bases at J; junction bases unmatched: 5. The CDR3 sequence is CASSLEAGTGYGYTF. The DNA for the CDR3 is TGCGCCAGCAGCTTGGAGGCCGGGACAGGCTATGGCTACACCTTC.

The chain joins TRBV5-1 to TRBJ2-1, with a weak D call TRBD2 (6 bases). Germline CDR1 and CDR2: SGHRS and YFSETQ. V lost 4 bases and J lost 0, with 11 bases in between. This CDR3 is 15 amino acids long. The DNA for the CDR3 is TGCGCCAGCAGCGGAGCCGGGAGCTCCTACAATGAGCAGTTCTTC. The encoded protein is CASSGAGSSYNEQFF.